The 2 T cell receptor beta chains below all came from one sample that was sequenced in a study of T-cell reconstitution after alpha-beta-depleted transplantation in children (dated by TCRdb to about 2016). The library came from PCR. The sequencer was an Illumina HiSeq 2500. Molecular barcoding was employed in the preparation of TCR libraries, with unique molecular identifiers being used to normalize TCRbeta repertoire quantification. TCRdb reworked the public reads: Q25 trimming with fastp, MiXCR clone assembly, productive beta chains retained. Rows are unified per CDR3 protein, each entry keeping the most common DNA and genes. For this sample the table gives 100,000 or so distinct CDR3 sequences, of which about 6.8% were detected only once. Around 17% of the sample is held by the ten biggest clonotypes. In the paper's terms, the treatment or condition label means: allogeneic hematopoietic cell transplantation with graft depleted of TCRalphabeta T cells and CD19 B cells.

The sequences come from PBMCs, collected before TCRalphabeta/CD19-depleted stem cell transplant. The receptors derive from a boy aged 2 to 9 with acute lymphoblastic leukemia, due to receive a stem cell transplant.

This clonotype was picked up many times. The V gene is TRBV2, the J gene TRBJ1-1, with a weak D call TRBD1 (6 bases). This CDR3 is 15 amino acids long. Germline lookup yields CDR1 SNHLY and CDR2 FYNNEI. Trimming shortened V by 8 bases and J by 4 bases, and 20 bases separated the two germline ends. In nucleotides, the CDR3 is TGTGCCAGCGCCGGGTACAGGGATCGGGGCACTGAAGCTTTCTTT. As protein: CASAGYRDRGTEAFF.

The chain is built from TRBV20-1 and TRBJ2-7; 8 nucleotides match TRBD2. The CDR3 consists of 14 residues. The germline V gene has CDR1 DFQATT and CDR2 SNEGSKA (reference sequence). After removal of 8 bases from V and 6 bases from J, the junction contained 15 bases not matched to a gene. The CDR3 is CSPQGPGGRTEQYF. The CDR3 DNA sequence: TGCAGTCCCCAAGGTCCGGGGGGGCGGACCGAGCAGTACTTC.